The clone carrying this TCR beta chain was seen many times. Its antigen is unidentified. These data originate in a study of CD8 T cells in ankylosing spondylitis. Trimming stripped 1 base from V and 8 bases from J, with 9 bases between. This CDR3 is built from 13 residues. Looked up from germline, CDR1 is LGHNA and CDR2 is YSLEER. Study outcomes and limitations: Disease-linked clones were reportedly significantly enriched in matched ankylosing spondylitis synovial fluid. Disease-linked clones bore a CD8+ phenotype, appearing relatively rarely in peripheral blood. Ankylosing spondylitis blood appeared to carry a characteristic TCR beta motif of fewer than 10 highly homologous variants.

TCRdb reanalysed the 5' RACE reads using MiXCR and keeps one entry per CDR3 protein. The sample carries about 510,000 distinct CDR3 sequences, 5.3% recorded once. Sequencing was done on a sample of blood, either unsorted or a sorted T cell fraction (not recorded which). The V and J genes are TRBV4-3 and TRBJ2-1; D unresolved. The sequence derives from a male donor with ankylosing spondylitis. The CDR3 nucleotides read TGCGCCAGCAGCCAAGCAACGATGGATGAGCAGTTCTTC. Translated: CASSQATMDEQFF.